The rows below give T cell receptor beta chains drawn from one sample of a study of CD8 T cells in Susac syndrome. Using its own MiXCR run on the immunoSEQ multiplex PCR reads, TCRdb lists one record per CDR3 protein. The profile covers hundreds of thousands of distinct CDR3 sequences, with 85% to 90% appearing a single time and about 0.12% taken by the ten largest. The sample consisted of CD8+ T cells from PBMCs. These receptor sequences come from a human donor with multiple sclerosis. The CDR3 runs from the conserved cysteine through the conserved F or W. D genes are given only for firm matches. Rows give clone size only sometimes, using once, few, many, or a class for an expanded clone.

D	V	size	J	CDR3	DNA
-	TRBV4-1	-	TRBJ2-7	CASSQDPYSYEQYF	TGCGCCAGCAGCCAAGACCCTTACTCCTACGAGCAGTACTTC
-	TRBV30	few	TRBJ2-7	CAWHTGTGEQYF	TGTGCCTGGCACACAGGGACCGGCGAGCAGTACTTC
-	TRBV29-1	-	TRBJ2-2	CSVTGWTGELFF	TGCAGCGTTACAGGGTGGACCGGGGAGCTGTTTTTT
TRBD2	TRBV2	-	TRBJ2-7	CASSELAGASYEQYF	TGTGCCAGCAGTGAACTAGCGGGGGCATCCTACGAGCAGTACTTC
-	TRBV9	-	TRBJ2-2	CATGGTREELFF	TGTGCCACCGGAGGGACCCGTGAGGAGCTGTTTTTT
-	TRBV15	-	TRBJ2-1	CATSRDWGGPHNEQFF	TGTGCCACCAGCAGAGATTGGGGGGGCCCTCACAATGAGCAGTTCTTC
TRBD1	TRBV27	-	TRBJ1-5	CASSLSGTGQPQHF	TGTGCCAGCAGTTTATCCGGGACAGGGCAACCCCAGCATTTT
-	TRBV7-9	-	TRBJ2-1	CASSPPEERINEQFF	TGTGCCAGCAGCCCCCCGGAGGAGAGAATCAATGAGCAGTTCTTC
TRBD1	TRBV9	few	TRBJ2-7	CASSAAWGRGPSYEQYF	TGTGCCAGCAGCGCCGCTTGGGGCAGGGGGCCTTCCTACGAGCAGTACTTC
-	TRBV2	-	TRBJ2-7	CASIEDYEQYF	TGTGCCAGCATAGAAGACTACGAGCAGTACTTC
TRBD2	TRBV27	-	TRBJ2-4	CASSLSGAGGPYIQYF	TGTGCCAGCAGTTTATCTGGGGCGGGAGGGCCATACATTCAGTACTTC
-	TRBV7-8	-	TRBJ2-7	CASSVAGYEQYF	TGTGCCAGCAGTGTGGCGGGGTACGAGCAGTACTTC
-	TRBV6-5	-	TRBJ1-1	CASSYSWTENTEAFF	TGTGCCAGCAGTTACTCATGGACAGAGAACACTGAAGCTTTCTTT
-	TRBV19	-	TRBJ2-1	CASSISEDEQFF	TGTGCCAGTAGTATATCCGAGGATGAGCAGTTCTTC
TRBD2	TRBV5-4	-	TRBJ2-5	CASRPSGGETQYF	TGTGCCAGCAGACCGAGCGGGGGTGAGACCCAGTACTTC
-	TRBV11-2	-	TRBJ2-2	CASSSPRELFF	TGTGCCAGCAGCTCCCCCCGGGAGCTGTTTTTT
-	TRBV6-2/TRBV6-3	few	TRBJ2-7	CASSSGDISYEQYF	TGTGCCAGCAGCTCCGGGGACATATCCTACGAGCAGTACTTC
-	TRBV10-2	once	TRBJ2-2	CASSDTRGFTGELFF	TGCGCCAGCAGTGATACAAGGGGGTTCACCGGGGAGCTGTTTTTT
TRBD1	TRBV27	-	TRBJ2-7	CASSLLQGAFYEQYF	TGTGCCAGCAGTTTATTACAGGGGGCCTTCTACGAGCAGTACTTC
TRBD2	TRBV2	-	TRBJ2-7	CASSEAPSGTYEQYF	TGTGCCAGCAGTGAAGCCCCTAGCGGGACCTACGAGCAGTACTTC
-	TRBV14	-	TRBJ1-1	CASSQPGGNMNTEAFF	TGTGCCAGCAGCCAACCGGGGGGCAACATGAACACTGAAGCTTTCTTT
-	TRBV5-1	-	TRBJ2-3	CASSMTNAPDTQYF	TGCGCCAGCAGCATGACTAACGCACCAGATACGCAGTATTTT
TRBD1	TRBV6-5	-	TRBJ2-7	CASSRVQGPDYEQYF	TGTGCCAGCAGCCGCGTACAGGGGCCCGACTACGAGCAGTACTTC
-	TRBV4-1	once	TRBJ1-6	CASSHVTGLSNSPLHF	TGCGCCAGCAGCCACGTTACGGGACTCAGTAATTCACCCCTCCACTTT
TRBD2	TRBV5-1	-	TRBJ2-7	CASSLKGTSGKQMGYEQYF	TGCGCCAGCAGCTTGAAGGGGACTAGCGGGAAGCAAATGGGCTACGAGCAGTACTTC
-	TRBV5-4	-	TRBJ2-7	CASSLETGNSYEQYF	TGTGCCAGCAGCTTGGAGACGGGGAATTCCTACGAGCAGTACTTC
TRBD2	TRBV10-3	few	TRBJ2-7	CAISDIGRGNEQYF	TGTGCCATCAGTGACATCGGGAGGGGAAACGAGCAGTACTTC
-	TRBV6-1	-	TRBJ2-3	CASTLWAADTQYF	TGTGCCAGCACCCTTTGGGCGGCAGATACGCAGTATTTT
-	TRBV18	-	TRBJ1-1	CASSYPPPILPPNTEAFF	TGTGCCAGCTCATATCCTCCCCCCATCCTACCACCCAACACTGAAGCTTTCTTT
-	TRBV19	-	TRBJ1-1	CASSIGGGQGTEAFF	TGTGCCAGTAGTATAGGCGGGGGTCAAGGCACTGAAGCTTTCTTT
-	TRBV6-5	-	TRBJ2-5	CASSYPGDGTQYF	TGTGCCAGCAGTTACCCGGGGGATGGGACCCAGTACTTC
-	TRBV14	-	TRBJ2-2	CASSQDLLRAYDGELFF	TGTGCCAGCAGCCAAGATCTACTGCGCGCCTATGACGGGGAGCTGTTTTTT
TRBD1	TRBV5-6	-	TRBJ1-4	CASSNTGQSDEKLFF	TGTGCCAGCAGTAACACGGGACAGTCCGATGAAAAACTGTTTTTT
TRBD2	TRBV30	-	TRBJ2-7	CAWSVPGLSSYEQYF	TGTGCCTGGAGTGTCCCGGGACTATCTTCCTACGAGCAGTACTTC
-	TRBV7-6	once	TRBJ1-5	CASSPNIVDQPQHF	TGTGCCAGCAGCCCAAACATCGTGGATCAGCCCCAGCATTTT